Listed here is a single TCR beta chain. What it binds is not known. Germline CDR1 and CDR2: MNHEY and SVGEGT. The CDR3 has 13 amino acids. The germline V and J ends were trimmed by 6 bases and 3 bases, with 12 bases remaining between them. The data were obtained in a study of spatial heterogeneity in lung cancer. Study-wide context: TCR and UMI combinations that were unique each appeared, on average, more than ten times in raw reads. Study results and caveats: Ubiquitous expanded tumor TCRs were observed in blood more at resection than follow-up.

Noted time point: sample taken at primary tumor resection. A total of roughly 72 untreated early-stage non-small cell lung cancer patients served as donors. Unsorted tumor, nontumor lung tissue or cryopreserved PBMC supplied the whole RNA. Each CDR3 protein is one row after TCRdb ran MiXCR on the 5' RACE reads. The profile shows about 36,000 distinct CDR3 sequences, less than 9.5% of them singletons. The sample here was PBMCs, taken at surgery. The chain carries TRBV6-2 or TRBV6-3 and TRBJ2-7, with D hard to call. The source is a female donor with early-stage non-small cell lung cancer. The DNA for the CDR3 is TGTGCCAGCAGGGGAACTGGTCGCTACGAGCAGTACTTC. As protein: CASRGTGRYEQYF.